This section outlines one T cell receptor (beta chain) sequence together with its context. Its antigen remains unidentified. This entry belongs to a study of shared clonotypes between healthy human individuals. In the study overall: A donor's plate count was three for CD4 naive and three for CD4 memory; CD8 naive had two and CD8 memory one.

It was at deep level that the assay was run. Assay used: immunoSEQ multiplex PCR; TCRdb lists only in-frame clones, some missing. Altogether 900,000 to 1,200,000 clones are present, approximately 80% being singletons, with the ten largest covering more than 0.55%. Germline CDR1 is SEHNR and CDR2 is FQNEAQ (reference sequence). V was clipped by 1 base and J by 0 bases, with 10 bases between them. There are 16 residues in the CDR3. Whole-study results and caveats: Non-shared clonotypes displayed generation probabilities falling below those of clonotypes present in all four donors.

All donors were healthy HIV-negative adults lacking recent acute infections or vaccinations. This TCR was recovered from a man between 18 and 35 years old in good health. Some clones in this sample may be carry-over from other donors' samples. The specimen sequenced was memory CD4+ T cells from PBMCs. This sample's subset: CD45RA-negative fraction. The genes are TRBV7-9 and TRBJ2-1; no clear D. The CDR3 DNA sequence: TGTGCCAGCAGCTTAGTGGGTATAAGCTCCTACAATGAGCAGTTCTTC. Translating gives CASSLVGISSYNEQFF.